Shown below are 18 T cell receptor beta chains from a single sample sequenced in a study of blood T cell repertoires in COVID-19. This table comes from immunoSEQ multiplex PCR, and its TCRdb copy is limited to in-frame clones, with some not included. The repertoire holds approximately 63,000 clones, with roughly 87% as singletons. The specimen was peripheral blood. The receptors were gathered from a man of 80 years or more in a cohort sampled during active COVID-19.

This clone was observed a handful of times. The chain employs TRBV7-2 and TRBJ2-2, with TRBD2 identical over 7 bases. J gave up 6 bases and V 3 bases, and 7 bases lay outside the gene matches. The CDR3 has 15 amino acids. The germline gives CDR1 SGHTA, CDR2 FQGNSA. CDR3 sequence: CASSLREGVAGELFF. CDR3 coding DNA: TGTGCCAGCAGCTTGAGGGAGGGAGTAGCCGGGGAGCTGTTTTTT.

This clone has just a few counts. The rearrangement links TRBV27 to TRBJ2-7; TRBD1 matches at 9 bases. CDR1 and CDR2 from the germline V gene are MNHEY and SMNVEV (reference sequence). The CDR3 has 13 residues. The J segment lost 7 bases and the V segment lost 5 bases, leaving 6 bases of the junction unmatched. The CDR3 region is CASSIMDRGEQYF. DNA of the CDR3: TGTGCCAGCAGTATTATGGACAGGGGAGAGCAGTACTTC.

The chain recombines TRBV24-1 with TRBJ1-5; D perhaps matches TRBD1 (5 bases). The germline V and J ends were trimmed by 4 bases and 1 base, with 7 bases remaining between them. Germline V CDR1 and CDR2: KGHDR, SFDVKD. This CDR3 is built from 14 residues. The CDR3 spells CATSETESNQPQHF. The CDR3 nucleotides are TGTGCCACCAGTGAGACAGAGAGCAATCAGCCCCAGCATTTT.

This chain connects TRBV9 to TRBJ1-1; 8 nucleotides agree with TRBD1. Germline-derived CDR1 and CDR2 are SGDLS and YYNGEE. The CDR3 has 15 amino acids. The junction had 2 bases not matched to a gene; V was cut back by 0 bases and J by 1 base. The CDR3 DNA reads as TGTGCCAGCAGCGTAGACACAGGGGGGAACACTGAAGCTTTCTTT. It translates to CASSVDTGGNTEAFF.

The chain's CDR3 is CASSRQHTGELFF. Written as DNA, the CDR3 is TGTGCCAGCAGTCGACAGCACACCGGGGAGCTGTTTTTT. This sequence joins TRBV5-5 and TRBJ2-2; D possibly corresponds to TRBD1 (5 bases). V was cut by 5 bases and J by 3 bases, with 8 bases left in between. Germline V gene sequence: CDR1 SGHKS, CDR2 YYEKEE (reference sequence). The CDR3 sequence is 13 residues long. Looking up the rest from reference TRBV5-5 and TRBJ2-2 gives the full variable domain: DAGVTQSPTHLIKTRGQQVTLRCSPISGHKSVSWYQQVLGQGPQFIFQYYEKEERGRGNFPDRFSARQFPNYSSELNVNALLLGDSALYLCASSRQHTGELFFGEGSRLTVL.

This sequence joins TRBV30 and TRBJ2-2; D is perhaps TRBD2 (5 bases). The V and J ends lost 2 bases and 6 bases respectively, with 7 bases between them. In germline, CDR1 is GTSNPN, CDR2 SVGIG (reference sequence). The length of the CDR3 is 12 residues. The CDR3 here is CAWSRGPGELFF. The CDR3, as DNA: TGTGCCTGGAGTCGGGGTCCCGGGGAGCTGTTTTTT.

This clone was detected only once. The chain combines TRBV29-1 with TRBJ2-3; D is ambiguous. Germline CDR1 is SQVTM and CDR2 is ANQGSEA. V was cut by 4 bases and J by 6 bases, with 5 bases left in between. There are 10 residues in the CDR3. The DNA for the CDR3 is TGCAGCGTTGGGGCGGATACGCAGTATTTT. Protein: CSVGADTQYF.

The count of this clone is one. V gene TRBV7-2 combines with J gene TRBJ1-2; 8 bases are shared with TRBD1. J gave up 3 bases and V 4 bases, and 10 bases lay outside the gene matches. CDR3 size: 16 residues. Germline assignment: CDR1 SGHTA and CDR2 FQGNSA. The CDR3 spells CASSSRQGAYHYGYTF. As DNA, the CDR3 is TGTGCCAGCAGCTCCCGGCAGGGGGCTTACCACTATGGCTACACCTTC.

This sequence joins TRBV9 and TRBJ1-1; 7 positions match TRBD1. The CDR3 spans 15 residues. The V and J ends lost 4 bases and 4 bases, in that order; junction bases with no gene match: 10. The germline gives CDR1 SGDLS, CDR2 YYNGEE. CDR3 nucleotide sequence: TGTGCCAGCAGCCCCCGACAGGGCGGAGGCACTGAAGCTTTCTTT. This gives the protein CASSPRQGGGTEAFF.

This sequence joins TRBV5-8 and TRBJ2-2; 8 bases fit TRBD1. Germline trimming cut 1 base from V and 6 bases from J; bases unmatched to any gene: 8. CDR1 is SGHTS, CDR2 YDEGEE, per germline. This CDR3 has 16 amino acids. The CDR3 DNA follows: TGTGCCAGCAGCTTGCCACTTCGGACAGGGCCCGGGGAGCTGTTTTTT. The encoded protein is CASSLPLRTGPGELFF.

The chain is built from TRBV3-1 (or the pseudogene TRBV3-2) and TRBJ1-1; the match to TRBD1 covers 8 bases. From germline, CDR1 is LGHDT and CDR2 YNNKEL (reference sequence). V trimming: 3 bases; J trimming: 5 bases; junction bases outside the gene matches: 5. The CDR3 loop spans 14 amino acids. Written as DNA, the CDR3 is TGTGCCAGCAGCCACGGACAGGGAAGGACTGAAGCTTTCTTT. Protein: CASSHGQGRTEAFF.

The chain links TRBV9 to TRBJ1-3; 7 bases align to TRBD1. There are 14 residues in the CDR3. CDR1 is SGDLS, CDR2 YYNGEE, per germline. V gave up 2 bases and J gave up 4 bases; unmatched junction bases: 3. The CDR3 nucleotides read TGTGCCAGCAGCGTCGGGACAGAAGGAAACACCATATATTTT. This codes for CASSVGTEGNTIYF.

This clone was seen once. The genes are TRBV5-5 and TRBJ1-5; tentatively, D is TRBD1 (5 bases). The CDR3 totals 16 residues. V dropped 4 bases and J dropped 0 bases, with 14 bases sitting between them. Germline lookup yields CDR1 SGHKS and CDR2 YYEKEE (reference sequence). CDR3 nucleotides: TGTGCCAGCAGCATTTCCCGACAGAATAGCAATCAGCCCCAGCATTTT. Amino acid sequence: CASSISRQNSNQPQHF.

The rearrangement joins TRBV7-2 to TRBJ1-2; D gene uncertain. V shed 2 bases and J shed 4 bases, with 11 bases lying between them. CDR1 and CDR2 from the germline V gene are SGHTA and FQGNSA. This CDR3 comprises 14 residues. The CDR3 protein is CASSLQVGSYGYTF. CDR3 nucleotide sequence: TGTGCCAGCAGCTTACAGGTTGGAAGCTATGGCTACACCTTC. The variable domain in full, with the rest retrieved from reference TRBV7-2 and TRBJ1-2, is GAGVSQSPSNKVTEKGKDVELRCDPISGHTALYWYRQSLGQGLEFLIYFQGNSAPDKSGLPSDRFSAERTGGSVSTLTIQRTQQEDSAVYLCASSLQVGSYGYTFGSGTRLTVV.

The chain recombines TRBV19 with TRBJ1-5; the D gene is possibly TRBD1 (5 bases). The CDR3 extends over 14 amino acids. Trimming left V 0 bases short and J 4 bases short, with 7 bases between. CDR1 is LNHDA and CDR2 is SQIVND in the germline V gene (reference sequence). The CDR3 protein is CASSIDSGNQPQHF. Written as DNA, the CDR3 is TGTGCCAGTAGTATAGATTCAGGGAATCAGCCCCAGCATTTT.

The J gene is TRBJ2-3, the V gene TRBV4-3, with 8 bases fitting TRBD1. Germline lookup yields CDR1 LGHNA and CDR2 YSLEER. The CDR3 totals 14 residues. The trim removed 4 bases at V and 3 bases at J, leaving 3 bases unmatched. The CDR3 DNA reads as TGCGCCAGCAGCCCCGGACAGGGAACAGATACGCAGTATTTT. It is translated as CASSPGQGTDTQYF.

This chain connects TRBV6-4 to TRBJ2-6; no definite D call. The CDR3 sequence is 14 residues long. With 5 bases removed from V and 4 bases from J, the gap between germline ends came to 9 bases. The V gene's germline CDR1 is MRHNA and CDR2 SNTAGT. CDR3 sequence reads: CASSSYVGANVLTF. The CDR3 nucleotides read TGTGCCAGCAGTTCTTATGTCGGGGCCAACGTCCTGACTTTC.

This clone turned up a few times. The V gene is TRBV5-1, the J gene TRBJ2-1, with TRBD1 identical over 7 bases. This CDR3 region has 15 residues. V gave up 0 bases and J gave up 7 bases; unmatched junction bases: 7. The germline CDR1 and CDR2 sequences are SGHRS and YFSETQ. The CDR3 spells CASSLVSAGGNEQFF. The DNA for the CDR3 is TGCGCCAGCAGCTTGGTTTCGGCAGGGGGAAATGAGCAGTTCTTC. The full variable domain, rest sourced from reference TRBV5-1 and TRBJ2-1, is KAGVTQTPRYLIKTRGQQVTLSCSPISGHRSVSWYQQTPGQGLQFLFEYFSETQRNKGNFPGRFSGRQFSNSRSEMNVSTLELGDSALYLCASSLVSAGGNEQFFGPGTRLTVL.